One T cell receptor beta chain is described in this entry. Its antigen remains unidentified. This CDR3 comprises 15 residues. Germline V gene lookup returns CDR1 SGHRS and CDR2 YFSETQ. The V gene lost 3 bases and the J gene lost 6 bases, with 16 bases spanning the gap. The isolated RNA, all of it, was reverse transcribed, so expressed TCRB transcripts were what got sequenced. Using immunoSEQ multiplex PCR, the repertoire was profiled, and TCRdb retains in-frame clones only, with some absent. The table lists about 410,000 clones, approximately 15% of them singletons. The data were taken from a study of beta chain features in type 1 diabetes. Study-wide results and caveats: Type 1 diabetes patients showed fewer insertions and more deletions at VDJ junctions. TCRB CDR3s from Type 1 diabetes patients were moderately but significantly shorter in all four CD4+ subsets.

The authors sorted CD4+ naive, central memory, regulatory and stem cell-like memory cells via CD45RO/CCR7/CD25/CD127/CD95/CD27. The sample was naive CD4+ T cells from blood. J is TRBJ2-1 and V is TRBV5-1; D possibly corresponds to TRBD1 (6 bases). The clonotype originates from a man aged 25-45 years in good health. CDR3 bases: TGCGCCAGCAGCTCGCGGATGGGGGCCGTCAATGAGCAGTTCTTC. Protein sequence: CASSSRMGAVNEQFF.